This entry is about one T cell receptor (beta chain). This clonotype was seen many times. The antigen it binds to is not known. Base qualities are not recorded, but no much larger clone differs from it by a single base. These data belong to a study of T-cell reconstitution after alpha-beta-depleted transplantation in children (TCRdb year 2016). Regarding the complete study: Using TCR repertoire profiling, the study quantitatively followed how T-cell immune reconstitution unfolded in children after TCRalphabeta/CD19-depleted allogeneic hematopoietic cell transplantation. Broad study findings and their caveats: Apparently early alphabetaT-cell count recovery about two months after transplant reportedly relied on only several hundred rapidly expanded clones derived from non-depleted graft cells. Hyperexpanded clone frequencies declined over subsequent months; after one year, T-cell counts and TCRbeta diversity were mostly attributed to newly produced T cells. In some patients, the high TCRbeta diversity seen at day 60 was put down to recipient T cells and intrathymic progenitors that had survived conditioning.

Library preparation was by PCR. TCRdb shows the sequencer as Illumina HiSeq 2500. To normalize quantification of the TCRbeta repertoire, the TCR libraries were built with molecular barcoding that relied on unique molecular identifiers. TCRdb reprocessing: public reads trimmed at Q25 with fastp, clones called with MiXCR, in-frame beta chains kept. Identical CDR3 proteins give one entry, which carries the most common genes and DNA. The sample table contains 250,000 or so distinct CDR3 sequences; only one count was recorded for roughly 8.2% of them. Of the sample, 6.3% is held by the ten largest clones. Interpreted using the paper, the treatment or condition label stands for: allogeneic hematopoietic cell transplantation with graft depleted of TCRalphabeta T cells and CD19 B cells. The transplant recipients were children given TCRalphabeta/CD19-depleted allogeneic hematopoietic cell grafts. Trimming removed 1 base from V and 6 bases from J, leaving 7 bases between the germline ends. Reading from cysteine to phenylalanine, the CDR3 counts 12 amino acids. The sequence is cut down to CDR3 DNA, 36 bases in frame from base 1. Sequences SGHTA (CDR1) and FQGNSA (CDR2) are obtained from the germline V gene.

The TCR comes from a male patient between 5 and 17 years old who had a stem cell transplant for acute lymphoblastic leukemia, so the T cells may come from the graft donor. The input for sequencing was PBMCs, mostly from graft donor cells, taken 180 days after TCRalphabeta/CD19-depleted stem cell transplant. Recombination connected TRBV7-2 to TRBJ2-7; a weak D assignment points to TRBD2 (5 bases agree). The DNA sequence reads TGTGCCAGCAGCTTAGGAGGGTCCGAGCAGTACTTC. It codes for CASSLGGSEQYF.